This passage covers 20 T cell receptor beta chains from one sample sequenced in a study of OX40 agonist ivuxolimab in advanced cancers. Here immunoSEQ multiplex PCR was the method, and the copy in TCRdb shows in-frame clones only, minus some. The table includes tens of thousands of clones, around 93% detected once. Sequenced here: CD4+ or CD8+ T cells sorted from blood, sampled in a trial of the OX40 agonist ivuxolimab. The receptors shown here come from an adult with an advanced solid tumor such as melanoma, head and neck, liver or kidney cancer.

The chain has TRBV7-8 and TRBJ2-7; 7 bases are shared with TRBD2. Germline trimming cut 1 base from V and 0 bases from J; bases unmatched to any gene: 6. The germline V gene has CDR1 SGHVS and CDR2 FQNEAQ. There are 16 residues in the CDR3. CDR3 coding DNA: TGTGCCAGCAGCTTAGATCCGGGACTAACCTCCTACGAGCAGTACTTC. Translation gives CASSLDPGLTSYEQYF.

The gene calls are TRBV5-4 and TRBJ1-1, with D unclear. V lost 2 bases and J lost 4, with 18 bases in between. The CDR3 totals 16 residues. Germline loops: CDR1 SGHNT, CDR2 YYREEE (reference sequence). CDR3 in amino acids: CASSFARLSSGTEAFF. As DNA, the CDR3 is TGTGCCAGCAGCTTTGCGCGCCTTAGCTCTGGCACTGAAGCTTTCTTT.

This clone showed up just once. The V and J genes are TRBV28 and TRBJ2-1; 10 positions match TRBD1. Trimming at V came to 5 bases and at J to 4 bases, leaving 8 bases not matched to a gene. The germline gives CDR1 MDHEN, CDR2 SYDVKM. The CDR3 is 16 amino acids. For the CDR3, the DNA is TGTGCCAGCAGTCCCGGGACAGGGGCGCTTTACAATGAGCAGTTCTTC. It encodes CASSPGTGALYNEQFF.

This clone was picked up one time. The V and J genes are TRBV15 and TRBJ2-7, with D unclear. Germline CDR1 LNHNV, CDR2 YYDKDF (reference sequence). The V end lost 1 base, the J end lost 2 bases, and 6 bases lay between the germline ends. CDR3 size: 13 residues. CDR3 coding DNA: TGTGCCACCAGCAGAGGCAATGCCTACGAGCAGTACTTC. Translated: CATSRGNAYEQYF.

The chain carries TRBV19 and TRBJ2-1, with 9 bases fitting TRBD2. Germline V gene data show CDR1 as LNHDA and CDR2 as SQIVND (reference sequence). V trimming: 2 bases; J trimming: 6 bases; junction bases outside the gene matches: 11. CDR3 length: 17 residues. CDR3 protein: CASSIFWGSGSGNEQFF. CDR3 nucleotide sequence: TGTGCCAGTAGTATATTCTGGGGTAGCGGGAGTGGCAATGAGCAGTTCTTC.

The chain employs TRBV19 and TRBJ1-4, with D unclear. This CDR3 comprises 13 residues. Trimming shortened V by 5 bases and J by 3 bases, and 7 bases separated the two germline ends. CDR1 LNHDA and CDR2 SQIVND come from the germline V gene (reference sequence). CDR3 sequence: CASSRSANEKLFF. In DNA, the CDR3 is TGTGCCAGTAGTCGTTCGGCTAATGAAAAACTGTTTTTT.

The chain is built from TRBV9 and TRBJ1-1; D is undetermined. Germline values: CDR1 SGDLS, CDR2 YYNGEE. Trimming stripped 3 bases from V and 3 bases from J, with 21 bases between. The CDR3 is 17 amino acids. The CDR3 coding sequence is TGTGCCAGCAGCGCCCAATGGGAAAGGTCGCCGGACACTGAAGCTTTCTTT. This translates into CASSAQWERSPDTEAFF.

The V call is TRBV9, the J call TRBJ2-1; possibly TRBD2 for D (6 bases). Germline V lookup: CDR1 SGDLS, CDR2 YYNGEE. V dropped 4 bases and J dropped 4 bases, with 24 bases sitting between them. The length of the CDR3 is 18 residues. The CDR3 here is CASSPGAGYSEGYNEQFF. CDR3 bases: TGTGCCAGCAGCCCGGGAGCCGGGTACTCGGAGGGATACAATGAGCAGTTCTTC.

This clone has only one observation. The chain has TRBV6-5 and TRBJ2-1; a possible D gene is TRBD1 (5 bases). V was cut by 4 bases and J by 6 bases, with 10 bases left in between. Germline CDR1 reads MNHEY; CDR2 reads SVGAGI. The CDR3 runs to 13 residues. The CDR3 is CASSSDSLNEQFF. In nucleotides, the CDR3 is TGTGCCAGCAGTTCTGACAGCCTCAATGAGCAGTTCTTC.

CDR3 DNA: TGTGCCAGTAGTTTGGGACAGGCGTATGGCTACACCTTC. Amino acids: CASSLGQAYGYTF. The chain uses TRBV19 and TRBJ1-2; TRBD1 agrees at 8 bases. The CDR3 sequence is 13 residues long. The junction had 4 bases not matched to a gene; V was cut back by 5 bases and J by 5 bases. Germline-derived CDR1 and CDR2 are LNHDA and SQIVND (reference sequence). The whole variable domain, remainder taken from reference TRBV19 and TRBJ1-2, is DGGITQSPKYLFRKEGQNVTLSCEQNLNHDAMYWYRQDPGQGLRLIYYSQIVNDFQKGDIAEGYSVSREKKESFPLTVTSAQKNPTAFYLCASSLGQAYGYTFGSGTRLTVV.

V gene TRBV2 combines with J gene TRBJ2-6; D remains unclear. The CDR3 covers 15 residues. Germline assignment: CDR1 SNHLY and CDR2 FYNNEI. Trimming pared 5 bases from V and 0 bases from J, leaving 8 bases between. The CDR3 reads CASSLDFSGANVLTF. CDR3 DNA: TGTGCCAGCAGTCTAGATTTCTCTGGGGCCAACGTCCTGACTTTC.

The chain recombines TRBV5-4 with TRBJ1-2; D ambiguous. V was clipped by 0 bases and J by 0 bases, with 15 bases between them. Germline V gives CDR1 SGHNT, CDR2 YYREEE (reference sequence). The CDR3 spans 17 residues. CDR3 sequence reads: CASSLGPPGGSNYGYTF. CDR3 nucleotide sequence: TGTGCCAGCAGCTTGGGGCCTCCTGGCGGGTCTAACTATGGCTACACCTTC.

The chain combines TRBV9 with TRBJ2-2, with TRBD1 matching over 11 bases. Germline trimming cut 6 bases from V and 6 bases from J; bases unmatched to any gene: 7. Germline CDR1 SGDLS, CDR2 YYNGEE. The CDR3 has 15 residues. The CDR3 sequence is CASTGTGGSPGELFF. CDR3 DNA sequence: TGTGCCAGCACCGGGACAGGGGGATCGCCCGGGGAGCTGTTTTTT.

This sequence joins TRBV10-3 and TRBJ1-1, with a weak D call TRBD1 (5 bases). Germline CDR1 is ENHRY and CDR2 is SYGVKD. Trimming took 5 bases from V and 0 from J, leaving 10 bases between them. There are 14 residues in the CDR3. In DNA form, the CDR3 reads TGTGCCATCAGTAGGGACGGCATGAACACTGAAGCTTTCTTT. This codes for CAISRDGMNTEAFF.

V gene TRBV6-6 combines with J gene TRBJ2-2; D is ambiguous. CDR1 and CDR2 (germline): MNHNY, SVGAGI (reference sequence). The germline V and J ends were trimmed by 6 bases and 8 bases, with 7 bases remaining between them. This CDR3 comprises 11 residues. CDR3 amino acids: CASRMGGELFF. The DNA of the CDR3 is TGTGCCAGCAGGATGGGAGGGGAGCTGTTTTTT.

J is TRBJ2-7 and V is TRBV9; TRBD2 aligns across 9 bases. From germline, CDR1 is SGDLS and CDR2 YYNGEE. After removal of 4 bases from V and 0 bases from J, the junction contained 8 bases not matched to a gene. There are 16 residues in the CDR3. Written as DNA, the CDR3 is TGTGCCAGCAGCCCGCAGACTAGCGGTTCCTCCTACGAGCAGTACTTC. Translation gives CASSPQTSGSSYEQYF.

This clone was counted a single time. The V call is TRBV29-1, the J call TRBJ2-1; D unclear. Between the trimmed V and J ends, which lost 5 bases and 6 bases, there was a span of 8 bases. From germline, CDR1 is SQVTM and CDR2 ANQGSEA. The CDR3 consists of 11 residues. CDR3 sequence reads: CSVLQANEQFF. CDR3 nucleotides: TGCAGCGTTCTCCAAGCCAATGAGCAGTTCTTC.

A few counts support this clone. CDR3 DNA: TGTGCCAGCAGCGGGAACACTGAAGCTTTCTTT. This encodes CASSGNTEAFF. V and J are TRBV9 and TRBJ1-1, with D hard to call. V was trimmed by 3 bases and J by 1 base, leaving 1 base between them. This CDR3 is 11 amino acids long. Germline CDR1 and CDR2: SGDLS and YYNGEE.

The V gene is TRBV7-9, the J gene TRBJ2-5; TRBD1 might be the D (6 bases). The closer fit of TRBJ2-7 to the DNA end suggests the J call may be wrong. Germline CDR1 is SEHNR and CDR2 is FQNEAQ (reference sequence). The CDR3 has 15 residues. CDR3 protein: CASSLASGAVYEQYF. CDR3 coding DNA: TGTGCCAGCAGCTTAGCCTCAGGGGCTGTCTACGAGCAGTACTTC.

CDR3 DNA sequence: TGTGCAAGTCGCTTAGTGGTGTGGGCCTACTCCTACGAGCAGTACTTC. This translates into CASRLVVWAYSYEQYF. The rearrangement joins TRBV12-2 to TRBJ2-7; TRBD1, the table's D call, lacks a check against the DNA. TRBV12-2 is termed a pseudogene. The CDR3 length is 16 residues.